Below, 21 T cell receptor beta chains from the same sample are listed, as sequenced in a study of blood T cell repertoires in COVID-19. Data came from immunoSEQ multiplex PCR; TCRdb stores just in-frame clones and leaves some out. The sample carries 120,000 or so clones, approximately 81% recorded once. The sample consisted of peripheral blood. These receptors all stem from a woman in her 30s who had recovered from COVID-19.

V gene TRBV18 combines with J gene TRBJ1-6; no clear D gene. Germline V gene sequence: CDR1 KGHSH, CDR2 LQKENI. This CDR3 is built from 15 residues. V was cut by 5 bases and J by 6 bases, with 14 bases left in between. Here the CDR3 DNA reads TGTGCCAGCTCATCACGAGGCCAACCTAATTCACCCCTCCACTTT. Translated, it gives CASSSRGQPNSPLHF.

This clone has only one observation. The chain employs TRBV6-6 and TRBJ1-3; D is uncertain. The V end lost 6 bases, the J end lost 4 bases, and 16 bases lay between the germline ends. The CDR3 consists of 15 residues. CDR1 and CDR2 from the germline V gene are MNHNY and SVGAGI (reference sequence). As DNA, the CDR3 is TGTGCCAGCAGGGGCGAAGGGTTAGCGGGAAACACCATATATTTT. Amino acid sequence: CASRGEGLAGNTIYF.

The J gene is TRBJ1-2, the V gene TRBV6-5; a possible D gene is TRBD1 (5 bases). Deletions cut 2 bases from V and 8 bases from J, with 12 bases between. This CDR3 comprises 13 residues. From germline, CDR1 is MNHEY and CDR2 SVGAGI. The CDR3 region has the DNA TGTGCCAGCAGTTACGATTCAGGGAGGGGCTACACCTTC. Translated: CASSYDSGRGYTF.

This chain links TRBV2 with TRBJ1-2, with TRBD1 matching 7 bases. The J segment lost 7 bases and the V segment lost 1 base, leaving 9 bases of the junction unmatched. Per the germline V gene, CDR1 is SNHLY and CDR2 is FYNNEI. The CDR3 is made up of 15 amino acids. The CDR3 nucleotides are TGTGCCAGCAGTGAAGGAGGTAACAGGGGACTTGGCTACACCTTC. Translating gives CASSEGGNRGLGYTF. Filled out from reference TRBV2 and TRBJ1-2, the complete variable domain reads EPEVTQTPSHQVTQMGQEVILRCVPISNHLYFYWYRQILGQKVEFLVSFYNNEISEKSEIFDDQFSVERPDGSNFTLKIRSTKLEDSAMYFCASSEGGNRGLGYTFGSGTRLTVV.

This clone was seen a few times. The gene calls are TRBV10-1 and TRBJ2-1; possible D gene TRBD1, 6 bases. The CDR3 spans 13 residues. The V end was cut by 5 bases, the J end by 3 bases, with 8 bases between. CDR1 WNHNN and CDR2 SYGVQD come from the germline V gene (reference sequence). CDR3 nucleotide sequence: TGCGCCAGCAGTATGGACAGCTACAATGAGCAGTTCTTC. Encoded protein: CASSMDSYNEQFF.

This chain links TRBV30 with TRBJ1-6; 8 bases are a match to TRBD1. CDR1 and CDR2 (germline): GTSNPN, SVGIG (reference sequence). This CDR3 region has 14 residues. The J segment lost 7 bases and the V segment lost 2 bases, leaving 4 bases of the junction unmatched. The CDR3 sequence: CAWSLTGGNSPLHF. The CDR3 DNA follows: TGTGCCTGGAGTTTAACAGGGGGAAATTCACCCCTCCACTTT.

The CDR3 coding sequence is TGTGCCAGCAGTCCGGGACTACCCCGCTACAATGAGCAGTTCTTC. Encoded protein: CASSPGLPRYNEQFF. The J gene is TRBJ2-1, the V gene TRBV6-5, with TRBD2 matching 7 bases. This CDR3 comprises 15 residues. Germline V lookup: CDR1 MNHEY, CDR2 SVGAGI. Germline trimming cut 5 bases from V and 3 bases from J; bases unmatched to any gene: 7.

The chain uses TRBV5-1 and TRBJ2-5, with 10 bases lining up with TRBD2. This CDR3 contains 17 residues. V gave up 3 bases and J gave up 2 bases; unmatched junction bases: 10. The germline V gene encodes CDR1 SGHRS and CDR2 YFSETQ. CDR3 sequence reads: CASSSSSGRVIQETQYF. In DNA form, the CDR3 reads TGCGCCAGCAGCTCGTCTAGCGGGAGAGTTATTCAAGAGACCCAGTACTTC.

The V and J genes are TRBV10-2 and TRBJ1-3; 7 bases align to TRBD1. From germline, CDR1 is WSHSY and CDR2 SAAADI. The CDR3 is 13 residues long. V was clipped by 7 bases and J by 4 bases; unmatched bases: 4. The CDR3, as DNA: TGCGCCAGCAAACAGGGGTCCGGAAACACCATATATTTT. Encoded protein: CASKQGSGNTIYF.

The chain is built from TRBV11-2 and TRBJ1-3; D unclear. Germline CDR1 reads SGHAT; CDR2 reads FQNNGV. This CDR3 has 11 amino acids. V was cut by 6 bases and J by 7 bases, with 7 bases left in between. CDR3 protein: CASRTQNTIYF. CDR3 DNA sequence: TGTGCCAGCAGAACCCAGAACACCATATATTTT. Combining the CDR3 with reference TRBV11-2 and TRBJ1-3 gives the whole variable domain EAGVAQSPRYKIIEKRQSVAFWCNPISGHATLYWYQQILGQGPKLLIQFQNNGVVDDSQLPKDRFSAERLKGVDSTLKIQPAKLEDSAVYLCASRTQNTIYFGEGSWLTVV.

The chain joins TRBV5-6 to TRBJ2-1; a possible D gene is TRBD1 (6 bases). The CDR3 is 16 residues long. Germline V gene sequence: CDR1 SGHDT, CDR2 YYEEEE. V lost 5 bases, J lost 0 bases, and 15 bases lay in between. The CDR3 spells CASSSQGRYSYNEQFF. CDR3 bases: TGTGCCAGCAGTTCCCAGGGGCGATACTCCTACAATGAGCAGTTCTTC.

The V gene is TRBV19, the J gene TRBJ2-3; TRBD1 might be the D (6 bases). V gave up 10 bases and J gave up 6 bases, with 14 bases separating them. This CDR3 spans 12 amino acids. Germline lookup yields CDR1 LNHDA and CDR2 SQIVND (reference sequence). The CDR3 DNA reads TGTGCCACTCGCCAGGGGCAGGATACGCAGTATTTT. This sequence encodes CATRQGQDTQYF.

CDR3 protein: CATSKRASSYEQYF. CDR3 DNA: TGTGCCACTTCCAAGCGGGCTAGCTCCTACGAGCAGTACTTC. The gene calls are TRBV19 and TRBJ2-7, with a tentative D call TRBD2 (6 bases). Germline CDR1 is LNHDA and CDR2 is SQIVND (reference sequence). The CDR3 totals 14 residues. With 10 bases removed from V and 0 bases from J, the gap between germline ends came to 16 bases. Filled out from reference TRBV19 and TRBJ2-7, the complete variable domain reads DGGITQSPKYLFRKEGQNVTLSCEQNLNHDAMYWYRQDPGQGLRLIYYSQIVNDFQKGDIAEGYSVSREKKESFPLTVTSAQKNPTAFYLCATSKRASSYEQYFGPGTRLTVT.

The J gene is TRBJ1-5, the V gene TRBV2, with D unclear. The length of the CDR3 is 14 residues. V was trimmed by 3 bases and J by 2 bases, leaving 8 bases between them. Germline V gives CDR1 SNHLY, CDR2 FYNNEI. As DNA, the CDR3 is TGTGCCAGCAGTGATCGGGTCCGCAATCAGCCCCAGCATTTT. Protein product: CASSDRVRNQPQHF.

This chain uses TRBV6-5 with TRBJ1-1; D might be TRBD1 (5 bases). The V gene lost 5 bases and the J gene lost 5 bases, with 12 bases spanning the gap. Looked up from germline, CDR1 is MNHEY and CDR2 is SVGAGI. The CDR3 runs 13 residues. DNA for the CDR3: TGTGCCAGCAGTACCCCAGGGATGACTGAAGCTTTCTTT. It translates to CASSTPGMTEAFF.

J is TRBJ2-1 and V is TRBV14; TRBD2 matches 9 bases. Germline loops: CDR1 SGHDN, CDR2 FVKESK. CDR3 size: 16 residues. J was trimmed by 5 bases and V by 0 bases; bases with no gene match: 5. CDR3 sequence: CASSQDLASGDNEQFF. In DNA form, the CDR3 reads TGTGCCAGCAGCCAAGATCTCGCTAGCGGGGACAATGAGCAGTTCTTC.

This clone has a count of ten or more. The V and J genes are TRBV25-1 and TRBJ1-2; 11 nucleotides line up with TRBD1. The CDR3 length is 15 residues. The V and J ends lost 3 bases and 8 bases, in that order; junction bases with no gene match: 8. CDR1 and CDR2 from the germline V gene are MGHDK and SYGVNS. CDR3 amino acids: CASSDHGQGAGGYTF. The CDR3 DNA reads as TGTGCCAGCAGTGATCATGGACAGGGGGCTGGGGGCTACACCTTC.

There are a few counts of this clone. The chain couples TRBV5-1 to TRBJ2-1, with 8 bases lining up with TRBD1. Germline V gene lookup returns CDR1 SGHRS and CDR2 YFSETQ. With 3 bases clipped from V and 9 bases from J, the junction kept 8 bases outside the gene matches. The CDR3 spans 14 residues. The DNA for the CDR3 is TGCGCCAGCAGCTCTGGGGACAGGCGGAGTGAGCAGTTCTTC. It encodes CASSSGDRRSEQFF. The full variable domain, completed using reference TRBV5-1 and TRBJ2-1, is KAGVTQTPRYLIKTRGQQVTLSCSPISGHRSVSWYQQTPGQGLQFLFEYFSETQRNKGNFPGRFSGRQFSNSRSEMNVSTLELGDSALYLCASSSGDRRSEQFFGPGTRLTVL.

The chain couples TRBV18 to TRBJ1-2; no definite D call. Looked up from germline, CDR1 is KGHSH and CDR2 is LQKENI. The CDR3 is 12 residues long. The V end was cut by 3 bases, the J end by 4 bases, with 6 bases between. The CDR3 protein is CASSPEGYGYTF. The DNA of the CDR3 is TGTGCCAGCTCACCCGAGGGCTATGGCTACACCTTC.

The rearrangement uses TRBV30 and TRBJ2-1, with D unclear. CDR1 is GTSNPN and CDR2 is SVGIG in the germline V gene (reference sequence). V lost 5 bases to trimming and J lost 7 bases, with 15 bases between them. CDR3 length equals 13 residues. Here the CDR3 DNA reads TGTGCCTGGGCCACCGGGTTAAGGAATGAGCAGTTCTTC. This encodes CAWATGLRNEQFF. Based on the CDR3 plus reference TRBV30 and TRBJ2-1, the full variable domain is SQTIHQWPATLVQPVGSPLSLECTVEGTSNPNLYWYRQAAGRGLQLLFYSVGIGQISSEVPQNLSASRPQDRQFILSSKKLLLSDSGFYLCAWATGLRNEQFFGPGTRLTVL.

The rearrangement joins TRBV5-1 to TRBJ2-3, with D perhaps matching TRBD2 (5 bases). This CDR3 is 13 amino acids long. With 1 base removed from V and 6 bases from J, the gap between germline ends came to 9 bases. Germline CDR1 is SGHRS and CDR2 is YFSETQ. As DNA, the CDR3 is TGCGCCAGCAGCTTGTCGGCTAGCGATACGCAGTATTTT. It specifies CASSLSASDTQYF.